The sequence of this T cell receptor (beta chain) was determined in a study of CD8 T cells in ankylosing spondylitis (dated by TCRdb to 2016 to 2017). About the full investigation: The study profiled T cell receptor beta repertoires in healthy donors and ankylosing spondylitis patients to find disease-linked TCR variants. The full study cohort comprised some 27 ankylosing spondylitis patients and some 110 healthy donors. Samples of peripheral blood were taken, and for ankylosing spondylitis patients, synovial fluid was collected as well.

The paper's findings and limits, for the study overall: The disease-linked clones were reported to be significantly enriched in matched synovial fluid samples from ankylosing spondylitis patients. A TCR beta motif made up of several highly homologous amino acid variants appeared to be characteristic of blood from ankylosing spondylitis patients. The disease-linked clones showed a CD8+ phenotype and occurred at relatively low frequencies in peripheral blood. Some motif variants were previously reported in synovial fluid and blood of reactive arthritis patients, suggesting common disease-initiation mechanisms.

The reads were generated on an Illumina HiSeq 2500. Quantitative 5'-RACE with molecular barcodes was used to prepare TCR beta libraries. For the original study's pipeline: A new computational method, built on a probabilistic model of VDJ rearrangement, was used to identify disease-linked TCR variants. Using fastp at Q25 and MiXCR, TCRdb reprocessed the public reads and kept productive beta chains. CDR3 protein sequences are deduplicated, and each keeps its most common genes and DNA. The V and J calls shown here were made by TCRdb, not taken from the authors' results. This sample holds roughly 700,000 distinct CDR3 sequences; under 20% were observed only once. The ten top clones hold around 20% of the sample. Relative to germline, V is 5 bases shorter and J is 6 bases shorter, with 8 bases between their ends. Including cysteine and phenylalanine, the CDR3 has 13 amino acids. Only the CDR3 portion is preserved as DNA: 39 bases, with reading frame beginning at the first base. The germline V gene encodes CDR1 SGHTA and CDR2 FQGTGA.

This clonotype appeared a few times. Its specific antigen is unknown. Base quality data are lacking; no much larger clone is found one base away. This TCR was sampled from a male donor with ankylosing spondylitis. The chain is encoded by TRBV7-3 joined to TRBJ1-6; the D segment cannot be called with confidence. What was sequenced was blood, either unsorted or a sorted T cell fraction (not recorded which). The CDR3 is CASSTTPNSPLHF. Here is the DNA: TGTGCCAGCAGCACCACTCCTAATTCACCCCTCCACTTT.